A selection of T cell receptor beta chains follows, all from one sample in a study of blood T cell repertoires in COVID-19. The assay was immunoSEQ multiplex PCR, and TCRdb's table has in-frame clones only and misses some. The repertoire holds roughly 150,000 clones, around 85% seen once, with about 2.5% in the top ten. Material for sequencing was peripheral blood. Every receptor here comes from a woman aged 70 to 79 with acute or convalescent COVID-19. Both conserved end residues are part of each CDR3. D genes are given only for firm matches. The size field is filled for only some rows; it gives once, few, many or a size class.

J gene,CDR3 length,clone size,V gene,D gene,CDR3 protein,CDR3 DNA
TRBJ2-7,12,.,TRBV10-2,.,CASRNRAYEQYF,TGCGCCAGCAGAAACAGAGCCTACGAGCAGTACTTC
TRBJ2-1,14,few,TRBV11-3,TRBD1,CASSLWTGGGEQFF,TGTGCCAGCAGCCTATGGACAGGGGGCGGTGAGCAGTTCTTC
TRBJ1-6,12,.,TRBV18,.,CASSPNSSPLHF,TGTGCCAGCTCACCCAACAGTTCACCCCTCCACTTT
TRBJ1-2,14,.,TRBV4-2,TRBD1,CASSQPGQGPGYTF,TGTGCCAGCAGCCAGCCGGGACAGGGTCCTGGCTACACCTTC
TRBJ2-5,16,.,TRBV10-3,TRBD2,CATAARIAGEGETQYF,TGTGCCACCGCGGCCAGGATAGCGGGAGAAGGAGAGACCCAGTACTTC
TRBJ2-1,16,.,TRBV3-1/TRBV3-2,TRBD2,CASSQEFGGTNNEQFF,TGTGCCAGCAGCCAAGAATTCGGGGGGACGAACAATGAGCAGTTCTTC
TRBJ2-3,14,.,TRBV19,TRBD1,CASTTGTARDTQYF,TGTGCCAGTACCACAGGGACAGCAAGAGATACGCAGTATTTT
TRBJ1-6,13,.,TRBV27,.,CASSLSPGKPLHF,TGTGCCAGCAGTTTATCCCCGGGGAAACCCCTCCACTTT
TRBJ2-1,13,.,TRBV2,.,CASSPDRDNEQFF,TGTGCCAGCAGCCCGGACAGAGACAATGAGCAGTTCTTC
TRBJ1-2,13,.,TRBV6-5,TRBD1,CASSEDRSYGYTF,TGTGCCAGCAGCGAGGACAGGAGCTATGGCTACACCTTC
TRBJ1-5,16,.,TRBV10-2,.,CASSESWGGRNQPQHF,TGCGCCAGCAGTGAGTCGTGGGGAGGGAGGAATCAGCCCCAGCATTTT
TRBJ2-2,17,few,TRBV18,.,CASSPYGGGLNTGELFF,TGTGCCAGCTCACCATACGGTGGGGGCTTAAACACCGGGGAGCTGTTTTTT
TRBJ2-3,16,.,TRBV10-1,.,CASSEGGTGVTDTQYF,TGCGCCAGCAGTGAGGGTGGGACGGGAGTCACAGATACGCAGTATTTT
TRBJ1-4,15,few,TRBV2,TRBD1,CASSSQGAPNEKLFF,TGTGCCAGCAGTTCTCAGGGGGCGCCTAATGAAAAACTGTTTTTT